The 21 T cell receptor beta chains listed next were all sequenced from one sample in a study of spatial heterogeneity in lung cancer. TCRdb used MiXCR to reprocess the 5' RACE reads, holding one entry per CDR3 protein. Here the sample spans around 6,600 distinct CDR3 sequences, 4.5% to 6.5% being singletons. Time point described: sample taken at primary tumor resection. Unsorted tumor, nontumor lung tissue or cryopreserved PBMC supplied the whole RNA. This sample comprised normal lung tissue next to the tumor, obtained at surgery. These receptors all stem from a female donor with early-stage non-small cell lung cancer.

This clonotype is judged medium-sized. Since the library was made to target alpha chains, this beta chain is a stray read and its abundance is not meaningful. The chain links TRBV21-1 to TRBJ2-1. TRBV21-1 represents a pseudogene. The CDR3 spans 15 residues. The DNA for the CDR3 is TGTGCCAGCAGCAAGGCGGGAGAGTCCTACAATGAGCAGTTCTTC. Its translation: CASSKAGESYNEQFF.

This clonotype is categorized as medium-sized. This beta chain lies outside the target of a library built for alpha chains; its clone size means little. The rearrangement joins TRBV29-1 to TRBJ2-7; D perhaps matches TRBD2 (6 bases). CDR1 and CDR2 (germline): SQVTM, ANQGSEA. Trimming took 1 base from V and 3 from J, leaving 13 bases between them. CDR3 length: 14 amino acids. CDR3 sequence: CSVEGSGGNYEQYF. In DNA form, the CDR3 reads TGCAGCGTTGAAGGGAGCGGAGGGAACTACGAGCAGTACTTC.

By share of the sample, this clonotype is medium-sized. In a library made to pick up alpha chains, this beta chain is a stray read with a size that means little. The V gene is TRBV7-2, the J gene TRBJ2-3; D gene ambiguous. The germline gives CDR1 SGHTA, CDR2 FQGNSA. V was cut by 3 bases and J by 6 bases, with 4 bases left in between. The CDR3 length is 11 residues. The CDR3 spells CASSFRDTQYF. In nucleotides, the CDR3 is TGTGCCAGCAGCTTTCGGGATACGCAGTATTTT.

At least ten counts were recorded for this clonotype. In a library made to pick up alpha chains, this beta chain is a stray read with a size that means little. The chain is built from TRBV9 and TRBJ1-6; TRBD1 matches at 8 bases. Germline trimming cut 4 bases from V and 9 bases from J; bases unmatched to any gene: 9. Germline assignment: CDR1 SGDLS and CDR2 YYNGEE. This CDR3 is built from 15 residues. As DNA, the CDR3 is TGTGCCAGCAGCCTCGGGCCGGACAGGGCTTCACCCCTCCACTTT. It yields the protein CASSLGPDRASPLHF.

By share of the sample, this clonotype is large. This beta chain slipped into a library made for alpha chains as a stray read, so its size is not meaningful. The chain employs TRBV10-3 and TRBJ2-1; 9 bases are a match to TRBD1. CDR1 is ENHRY and CDR2 is SYGVKD in the germline V gene. The ends lost 3 bases at V and 13 bases at J; junction bases unmatched: 7. The CDR3 totals 13 residues. The CDR3 loop is CAISDGTGLSQFF. The CDR3 DNA reads TGTGCCATCAGTGACGGGACAGGGCTTTCCCAGTTCTTC.

This clonotype was seen at least ten times. Because the library targeted alpha chains, this beta chain is an off-target read whose size means little. The CDR3 is CASSPPPSSGANVLTF. The DNA of the CDR3 is TGTGCCAGCTCACCACCCCCCAGCTCTGGGGCCAACGTCCTGACTTTC. This rearrangement joins TRBV18 to TRBJ2-6; D is unresolved. Per germline, CDR1 KGHSH and CDR2 LQKENI. The CDR3 is 16 amino acids. Trimming cost V 0 bases and J 0 bases, with 6 bases left between them.

By sample fraction, this clonotype is medium-sized. This beta chain slipped into a library made for alpha chains as a stray read, so its size is not meaningful. The chain combines TRBV9 with TRBJ2-5, with 8 nucleotides matching TRBD2. The V segment lost 0 bases and the J segment 5 bases; nucleotides outside the gene matches: 6. This CDR3 spans 15 amino acids. Germline CDR1 is SGDLS and CDR2 is YYNGEE. CDR3 loop: CASSVDSGRGETQYF. The CDR3 DNA is TGTGCCAGCAGCGTAGACTCCGGGAGGGGCGAGACCCAGTACTTC.

Within the sample, this clonotype is medium-sized. Little can be read into the size of this beta chain, an off-target read in a library designed for alpha chains. The chain couples TRBV6-5 to TRBJ2-3, with 13 bases lining up with TRBD2. The CDR3 has 16 residues. After removal of 10 bases from V and 0 bases from J, the junction contained 7 bases not matched to a gene. Germline V lookup: CDR1 MNHEY, CDR2 SVGAGI. The CDR3 DNA sequence: TGTGCCACCGGACTAGCGGGAGATACGAGCACAGATACGCAGTATTTT. This gives the protein CATGLAGDTSTDTQYF.

In its sample, this clonotype ranks as medium-sized. Since the library was made to target alpha chains, this beta chain is a stray read and its abundance is not meaningful. The chain links TRBV11-1 to TRBJ2-2, with 8 bases matching TRBD1. The V segment lost 5 bases and the J segment 5 bases; nucleotides outside the gene matches: 7. Germline V gene sequence: CDR1 SGHAT, CDR2 FQDESV (reference sequence). CDR3 length: 15 residues. CDR3 DNA: TGTGCCAGCAGCCTGGACAGGGCGAGGACCGGGGAGCTGTTTTTT. Translation gives CASSLDRARTGELFF.

This clonotype is labeled medium-sized. The size of this beta chain means little, since it is a stray read in a library made for alpha chains. V is TRBV7-9 and J is TRBJ1-1; no clear D gene. This CDR3 has 11 amino acids. Between the trimmed V and J ends, which lost 5 bases and 6 bases, there was a span of 7 bases. Per the germline V gene, CDR1 is SEHNR and CDR2 is FQNEAQ (reference sequence). The CDR3 spells CASSREAEAFF. CDR3 in DNA: TGTGCCAGCAGCCGGGAGGCTGAAGCTTTCTTT.

This clonotype has ten or more counts. The library was designed around alpha chains, so this beta chain is a stray read whose abundance carries little weight. This chain links TRBV14 with TRBJ2-4; tentatively, D is TRBD2 (6 bases). The V gene lost 1 base and the J gene lost 6 bases, with 10 bases spanning the gap. The CDR3 is 14 amino acids. CDR1 is SGHDN and CDR2 is FVKESK in the germline V gene. The CDR3 region is CASSQVGGLNIQYF. CDR3 nucleotide sequence: TGTGCCAGCAGCCAAGTCGGAGGGCTAAACATTCAGTACTTC.

This clonotype was observed a handful of times. This beta chain turned up in a library designed for alpha chains; as an off-target read, its abundance says little. V gene TRBV18 combines with J gene TRBJ1-1; no clear D gene. The germline V gene encodes CDR1 KGHSH and CDR2 LQKENI. V lost 3 bases to trimming and J lost 5 bases, with 4 bases between them. The CDR3 is 11 residues long. This CDR3 reads CASSPVTEAFF. The CDR3 DNA reads as TGTGCCAGCTCACCGGTAACTGAAGCTTTCTTT.

This clonotype turned up a few times. Within a library made for alpha chains, this beta chain is off target, and its count is uninformative. This rearrangement joins TRBV19 to TRBJ1-4; D remains ambiguous. Germline V CDR1 and CDR2: LNHDA, SQIVND (reference sequence). The germline V and J ends were trimmed by 6 bases and 0 bases, with 5 bases remaining between them. This CDR3 is built from 13 residues. The CDR3 DNA sequence: TGTGCCAGTAGGCCCGCAACTAATGAAAAACTGTTTTTT. Its translation: CASRPATNEKLFF.

Relative to its sample, this clonotype is medium-sized. Since the library was made to target alpha chains, this beta chain is a stray read and its abundance is not meaningful. The V gene is TRBV20-1, the J gene TRBJ2-1; no clear D. V dropped 5 bases and J dropped 8 bases, with 16 bases sitting between them. The CDR3 extends over 13 amino acids. Germline-derived CDR1 and CDR2 are DFQATT and SNEGSKA (reference sequence). CDR3 region: CSAGSLRRDEQFF. The CDR3 nucleotides read TGCAGTGCTGGAAGTCTAAGAAGGGATGAGCAGTTCTTC.

This clonotype is judged medium-sized. In a library made to pick up alpha chains, this beta chain is a stray read with a size that means little. The chain employs TRBV20-1 and TRBJ2-7; 7 bases map to TRBD2. The germline V gene has CDR1 DFQATT and CDR2 SNEGSKA (reference sequence). J was trimmed by 4 bases and V by 4 bases; bases with no gene match: 4. There are 12 residues in the CDR3. The CDR3 region is CSATAGEYEQYF. CDR3 coding DNA: TGCAGTGCTACCGCGGGAGAATACGAGCAGTACTTC.

About this clonotype itself: The library was prepared for alpha chains; this beta chain is a stray read, so its frequency means little. This chain uses TRBV28 with TRBJ1-2, with 11 bases fitting TRBD1. CDR1 and CDR2 from the germline V gene are MDHEN and SYDVKM. This CDR3 is 12 amino acids long. Germline trimming cut 11 bases from V and 5 bases from J; bases unmatched to any gene: 4. CDR3 amino acids: CAAGDRGYGYTF. The CDR3 coding sequence is TGTGCCGCGGGGGACAGGGGGTATGGCTACACCTTC.

In its sample, this clonotype ranks as medium-sized (0.01 to 0.1%). Little can be read into the size of this beta chain, an off-target read in a library designed for alpha chains. V and J are TRBV9 and TRBJ2-1; 8 bases agree with TRBD2. Per the germline V gene, CDR1 is SGDLS and CDR2 is YYNGEE. The CDR3 spans 15 residues. Germline trimming cut 4 bases from V and 4 bases from J; bases unmatched to any gene: 7. The DNA for the CDR3 is TGTGCCAGCAGCAGTAGTTTAGCGGGATACAATGAGCAGTTCTTC. Amino acid sequence: CASSSSLAGYNEQFF.

By frequency in the sample, this clonotype is medium-sized. Since the library was made to target alpha chains, this beta chain is a stray read and its abundance is not meaningful. J is TRBJ2-6 and V is TRBV5-1; D possibly corresponds to TRBD1 (6 bases). The CDR3 contains 16 residues. The germline V and J ends were trimmed by 4 bases and 0 bases, with 11 bases remaining between them. Germline loops: CDR1 SGHRS, CDR2 YFSETQ. The CDR3 here is CASSPGTSSGANVLTF. The CDR3 DNA follows: TGCGCCAGCAGCCCTGGGACAAGCTCTGGGGCCAACGTCCTGACTTTC.

This clonotype has at least ten counts. Little can be read into the size of this beta chain, an off-target read in a library designed for alpha chains. The chain is built from TRBV5-1 and TRBJ2-3; D is ambiguous. This CDR3 has 15 residues. The V end lost 1 base, the J end lost 0 bases, and 9 bases lay between the germline ends. CDR1 is SGHRS and CDR2 is YFSETQ in the germline V gene. The CDR3, as DNA: TGCGCCAGCAGCTTGTACAGCACCAGCACAGATACGCAGTATTTT. The encoded protein is CASSLYSTSTDTQYF.

This clonotype was counted at least ten times. As an off-target read in a library built for alpha chains, this beta chain has a frequency of little significance. CDR3 residues: CASSPGLLITDTQYF. Here the CDR3 DNA reads TGCGCCAGCAGCCCCGGACTATTAATCACAGATACGCAGTATTTT. This chain joins TRBV4-1 and TRBJ2-3; D is possibly TRBD2 (6 bases). CDR3 length: 15 amino acids. V gave up 4 bases and J gave up 2 bases, with 13 bases separating them. Germline V lookup: CDR1 MGHRA, CDR2 YSYEKL.

This clonotype occurred many times. This beta chain is an off-target read within a library intended for alpha chains, so its frequency means little. The V and J genes are TRBV6-6 and TRBJ1-3, with 7 bases aligning to TRBD1. J was trimmed by 0 bases and V by 5 bases; bases with no gene match: 10. This CDR3 region has 17 residues. Per germline, CDR1 MNHNY and CDR2 SVGAGI (reference sequence). Here the CDR3 reads CASSAAGGPVSGNTIYF. The CDR3 bases are TGTGCCAGCAGTGCGGCAGGGGGTCCGGTCTCTGGAAACACCATATATTTT.